A selection of T cell receptor beta chains follows, all from one sample in a study of T-cell reconstitution after alpha-beta-depleted transplantation in children. TCRdb ran MiXCR on the PCR reads and lists one entry per CDR3 protein. The top ten clones hold around 2.8% of a sample with some 240,000 distinct CDR3 sequences, more than 10% of them seen once. Sequencing was performed on PBMCs from the stem cell graft donor, taken from the stem cell graft. These receptors were obtained from a human donor who donated a stem cell graft to a child with acute lymphoblastic leukemia. The CDR3 runs from the conserved cysteine through the conserved F or W. D genes are given only for firm matches. Some rows have no size entry. The others give once, few or many, or a class for an expanded clone.

j_call: TRBJ2-7
clone_size: NA
d_call: TRBD2
v_call: TRBV30
cdr3_aa: CAWKTSGTYEQYF
cdr3_nt: TGTGCCTGGAAAACTAGCGGGACATACGAGCAGTACTTC

j_call: TRBJ2-2
clone_size: many
d_call: TRBD2
v_call: TRBV20-1
cdr3_aa: CSARTSGANTGELFF
cdr3_nt: TGCAGTGCTCGGACTAGCGGGGCGAACACCGGGGAGCTGTTTTTT

j_call: TRBJ2-2
clone_size: many
d_call: NA
v_call: TRBV18
cdr3_aa: CASSYSGLNTGELFF
cdr3_nt: TGTGCCAGCTCCTACTCTGGATTGAACACCGGGGAGCTGTTTTTT

j_call: TRBJ2-1
clone_size: many
d_call: NA
v_call: TRBV20-1
cdr3_aa: CSASLATNYNEQFF
cdr3_nt: TGCAGTGCTAGTCTAGCGACCAACTACAATGAGCAGTTCTTC

j_call: TRBJ2-7
clone_size: many
d_call: NA
v_call: TRBV6-5
cdr3_aa: CASRGTAFYEQYF
cdr3_nt: TGTGCCAGCCGCGGGACAGCTTTCTACGAGCAGTACTTC

j_call: TRBJ1-6
clone_size: many
d_call: NA
v_call: TRBV6-2/TRBV6-3
cdr3_aa: CASSYRRGNSPLHF
cdr3_nt: TGTGCCAGCAGCTACCGCCGGGGCAATTCACCCCTCCACTTT

j_call: TRBJ1-6
clone_size: many
d_call: TRBD1
v_call: TRBV20-1
cdr3_aa: CSAFTGEGDNSPLHF
cdr3_nt: TGCAGTGCTTTTACAGGGGAGGGAGATAATTCACCCCTCCACTTT

j_call: TRBJ1-2
clone_size: many
d_call: TRBD1
v_call: TRBV29-1
cdr3_aa: CSVEERWTGGIGYTF
cdr3_nt: TGCAGCGTTGAAGAGAGGTGGACAGGGGGCATAGGCTACACCTTC

j_call: TRBJ2-7
clone_size: many
d_call: TRBD1
v_call: TRBV6-5
cdr3_aa: CASSSTGEPKYF
cdr3_nt: TGTGCCAGCAGTTCTACAGGGGAACCTAAGTACTTC

j_call: TRBJ2-1
clone_size: many
d_call: NA
v_call: TRBV24-1
cdr3_aa: CATQSYYNEQFF
cdr3_nt: TGTGCCACCCAGAGTTATTACAATGAGCAGTTCTTC

j_call: TRBJ1-2
clone_size: many
d_call: NA
v_call: TRBV27
cdr3_aa: CASSRRPAKDGYTF
cdr3_nt: TGTGCCAGCAGCCGCCGGCCCGCAAAGGATGGCTACACCTTC

j_call: TRBJ2-1
clone_size: many
d_call: NA
v_call: TRBV4-3
cdr3_aa: CASSQDWGARHMYNEQFF
cdr3_nt: TGCGCCAGCAGCCAAGATTGGGGGGCGCGTCACATGTACAATGAGCAGTTCTTC

j_call: TRBJ1-4
clone_size: many
d_call: TRBD1
v_call: TRBV27
cdr3_aa: CASSLSSWIGQGGEKLFF
cdr3_nt: TGTGCCAGCAGTTTATCGTCGTGGATAGGACAGGGGGGAGAAAAACTGTTTTTT

j_call: TRBJ1-6
clone_size: many
d_call: NA
v_call: TRBV5-1
cdr3_aa: CASSLDRNPPIHF
cdr3_nt: TGCGCCAGCAGCTTGGATAGGAATCCACCAATCCACTTT

j_call: TRBJ2-7
clone_size: many
d_call: NA
v_call: TRBV27
cdr3_aa: CASRNGVLGYEQYF
cdr3_nt: TGTGCCAGCAGAAACGGCGTACTGGGGTACGAGCAGTACTTC

j_call: TRBJ2-5
clone_size: many
d_call: TRBD1
v_call: TRBV6-5
cdr3_aa: CASSYVRMKGAGETQYF
cdr3_nt: TGTGCCAGCAGTTACGTGAGGATGAAGGGGGCGGGAGAGACCCAGTACTTC

j_call: TRBJ1-2
clone_size: NA
d_call: TRBD1
v_call: TRBV7-9
cdr3_aa: CASNPGQVAAGYTF
cdr3_nt: TGTGCCAGCAACCCCGGACAGGTGGCTGCTGGCTACACCTTC

j_call: TRBJ1-2
clone_size: many
d_call: NA
v_call: TRBV20-1
cdr3_aa: CSAQSGDGVYGYTF
cdr3_nt: TGCAGTGCGCAGTCAGGGGATGGTGTCTATGGCTACACCTTC

j_call: TRBJ2-1
clone_size: many
d_call: NA
v_call: TRBV6-5
cdr3_aa: CASPTPSYNEQFF
cdr3_nt: TGTGCCAGCCCTACGCCCTCGTACAATGAGCAGTTCTTC

j_call: TRBJ2-5
clone_size: many
d_call: TRBD1
v_call: TRBV29-1
cdr3_aa: CSVGTGQETQYF
cdr3_nt: TGCAGCGTTGGGACAGGTCAAGAGACCCAGTACTTC

j_call: TRBJ2-1
clone_size: few
d_call: NA
v_call: TRBV19
cdr3_aa: CASSHNRRPYNEQFF
cdr3_nt: TGTGCCAGTAGTCACAATCGTCGGCCATACAATGAGCAGTTCTTC

j_call: TRBJ1-5
clone_size: many
d_call: NA
v_call: TRBV6-2/TRBV6-3
cdr3_aa: CASSPRTLYQPQHF
cdr3_nt: TGTGCCAGCAGTCCTAGGACGTTGTATCAGCCCCAGCATTTT

j_call: TRBJ1-3
clone_size: many
d_call: TRBD1
v_call: TRBV27
cdr3_aa: CASSRTGTSGNTIYF
cdr3_nt: TGTGCCAGCAGCCGGACAGGGACCTCTGGAAACACCATATATTTT

j_call: TRBJ2-7
clone_size: many
d_call: NA
v_call: TRBV29-1
cdr3_aa: CSVEYGAHEQYF
cdr3_nt: TGCAGCGTTGAATATGGGGCCCACGAGCAGTACTTC

j_call: TRBJ2-3
clone_size: many
d_call: TRBD2
v_call: TRBV10-3
cdr3_aa: CAAVSGEKADTQYF
cdr3_nt: TGTGCCGCTGTTAGCGGGGAGAAAGCAGATACGCAGTATTTT

j_call: TRBJ2-7
clone_size: many
d_call: TRBD1
v_call: TRBV5-1
cdr3_aa: CASSIRDRGRGEQYF
cdr3_nt: TGCGCCAGCAGCATCCGGGACAGGGGGCGAGGGGAGCAGTACTTC

j_call: TRBJ1-2
clone_size: many
d_call: NA
v_call: TRBV4-1
cdr3_aa: CASTGTSSRDGYTF
cdr3_nt: TGCGCCAGCACTGGGACCTCCAGTAGGGATGGCTACACCTTC

j_call: TRBJ2-2
clone_size: few
d_call: NA
v_call: TRBV24-1
cdr3_aa: CATSLRSGELFF
cdr3_nt: TGTGCCACCAGTCTGCGAAGCGGGGAGCTGTTTTTT

j_call: TRBJ2-7
clone_size: many
d_call: TRBD2
v_call: TRBV20-1
cdr3_aa: CSLASGGTPYEQYF
cdr3_nt: TGCAGTTTGGCAAGCGGGGGGACCCCCTACGAGCAGTACTTC

j_call: TRBJ1-1
clone_size: few
d_call: NA
v_call: TRBV20-1
cdr3_aa: CSARDGARPNTEAFF
cdr3_nt: TGCAGTGCTAGAGATGGTGCCAGGCCCAACACTGAAGCTTTCTTT

j_call: TRBJ2-5
clone_size: few
d_call: NA
v_call: TRBV5-1
cdr3_aa: CASSTTGWQETQYF
cdr3_nt: TGCGCCAGCAGCACAACAGGGTGGCAAGAGACCCAGTACTTC